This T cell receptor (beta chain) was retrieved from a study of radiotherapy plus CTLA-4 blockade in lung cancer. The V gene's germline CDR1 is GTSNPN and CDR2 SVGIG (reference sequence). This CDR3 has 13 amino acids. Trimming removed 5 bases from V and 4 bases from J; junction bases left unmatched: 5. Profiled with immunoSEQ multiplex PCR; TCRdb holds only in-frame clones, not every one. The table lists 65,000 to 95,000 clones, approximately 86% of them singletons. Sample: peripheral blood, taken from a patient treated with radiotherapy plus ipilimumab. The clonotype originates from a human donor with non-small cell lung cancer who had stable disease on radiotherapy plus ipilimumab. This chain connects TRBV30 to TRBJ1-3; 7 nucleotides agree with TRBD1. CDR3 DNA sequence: TGTGCCTGGGACTTGGACAGGGGAAACACCATATATTTT. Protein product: CAWDLDRGNTIYF.